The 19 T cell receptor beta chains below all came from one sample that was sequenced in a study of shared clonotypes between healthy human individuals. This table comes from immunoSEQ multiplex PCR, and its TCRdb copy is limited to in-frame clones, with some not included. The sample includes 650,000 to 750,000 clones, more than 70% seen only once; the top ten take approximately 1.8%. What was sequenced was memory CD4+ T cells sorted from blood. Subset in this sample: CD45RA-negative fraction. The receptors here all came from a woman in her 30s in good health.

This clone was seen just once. The CDR3: CASSLQETYEQYF. The DNA of the CDR3 is TGTGCCAGCAGCCTACAGGAGACCTACGAGCAGTACTTC. The gene calls are TRBV7-9 and TRBJ2-7; possibly TRBD1 for D (5 bases). Germline values: CDR1 SEHNR, CDR2 FQNEAQ (reference sequence). This CDR3 comprises 13 residues. V was pared by 5 bases and J by 2 bases, with 10 bases between.

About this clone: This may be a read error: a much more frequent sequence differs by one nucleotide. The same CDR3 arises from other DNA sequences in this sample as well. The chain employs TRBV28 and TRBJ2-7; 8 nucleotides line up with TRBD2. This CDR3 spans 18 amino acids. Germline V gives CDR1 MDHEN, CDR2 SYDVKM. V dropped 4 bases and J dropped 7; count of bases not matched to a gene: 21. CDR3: CASSSLGGGTYLGGEQYF. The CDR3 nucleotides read TGTGCCAGCAGTTCCCTCGGGGGGGGCACTTATCTTGGGGGAGAGCAGTACTTC. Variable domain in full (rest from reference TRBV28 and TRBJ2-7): DVKVTQSSRYLVKRTGEKVFLECVQDMDHENMFWYRQDPGLGLRLIYFSYDVKMKEKGDIPEGYSVSREKKERFSLILESASTNQTSMYLCASSSLGGGTYLGGEQYFGPGTRLTVT.

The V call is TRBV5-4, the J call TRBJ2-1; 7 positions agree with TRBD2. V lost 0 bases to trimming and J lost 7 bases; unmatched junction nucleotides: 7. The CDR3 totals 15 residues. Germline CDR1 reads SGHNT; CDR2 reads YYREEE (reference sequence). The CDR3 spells CASSLVGGSLNEQFF. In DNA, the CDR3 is TGTGCCAGCAGCTTGGTTGGCGGGAGTTTAAATGAGCAGTTCTTC.

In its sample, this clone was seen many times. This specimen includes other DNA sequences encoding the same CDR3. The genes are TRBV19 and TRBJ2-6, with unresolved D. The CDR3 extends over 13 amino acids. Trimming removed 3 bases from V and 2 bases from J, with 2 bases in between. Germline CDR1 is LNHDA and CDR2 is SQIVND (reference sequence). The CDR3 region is CASSITGANVLTF. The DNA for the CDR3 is TGTGCCAGTAGTATCACTGGGGCCAACGTCCTGACTTTC.

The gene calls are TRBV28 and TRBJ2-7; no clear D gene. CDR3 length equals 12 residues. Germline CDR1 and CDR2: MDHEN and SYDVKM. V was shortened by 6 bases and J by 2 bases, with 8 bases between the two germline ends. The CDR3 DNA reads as TGTGCCAGCAGCCCCCTCGCCTACGAGCAGTACTTC. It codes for CASSPLAYEQYF.

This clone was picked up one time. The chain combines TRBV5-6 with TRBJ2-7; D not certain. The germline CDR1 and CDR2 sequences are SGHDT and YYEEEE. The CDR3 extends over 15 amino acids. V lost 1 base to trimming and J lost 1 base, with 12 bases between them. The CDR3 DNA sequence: TGTGCCAGCAGCTTGTTCCGAGACTTTTCCTACGAGCAGTACTTC. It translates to CASSLFRDFSYEQYF. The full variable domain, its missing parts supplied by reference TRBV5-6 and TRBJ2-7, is DAGVTQSPTHLIKTRGQQVTLRCSPKSGHDTVSWYQQALGQGPQFIFQYYEEEERQRGNFPDRFSGHQFPNYSSELNVNALLLGDSALYLCASSLFRDFSYEQYFGPGTRLTVT.

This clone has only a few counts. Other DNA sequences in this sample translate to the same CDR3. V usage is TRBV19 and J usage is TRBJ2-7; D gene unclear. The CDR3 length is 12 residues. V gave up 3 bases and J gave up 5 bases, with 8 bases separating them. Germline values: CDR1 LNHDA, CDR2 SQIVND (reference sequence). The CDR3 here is CASSIAGHEQYF. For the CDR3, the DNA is TGTGCCAGTAGTATTGCTGGCCACGAGCAGTACTTC.

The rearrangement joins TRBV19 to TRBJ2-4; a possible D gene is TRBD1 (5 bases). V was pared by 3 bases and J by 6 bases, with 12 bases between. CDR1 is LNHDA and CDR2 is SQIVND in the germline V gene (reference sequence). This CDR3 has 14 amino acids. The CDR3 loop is CASSIPGNLNIQYF. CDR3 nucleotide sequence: TGTGCCAGTAGTATCCCAGGGAACCTAAACATTCAGTACTTC.

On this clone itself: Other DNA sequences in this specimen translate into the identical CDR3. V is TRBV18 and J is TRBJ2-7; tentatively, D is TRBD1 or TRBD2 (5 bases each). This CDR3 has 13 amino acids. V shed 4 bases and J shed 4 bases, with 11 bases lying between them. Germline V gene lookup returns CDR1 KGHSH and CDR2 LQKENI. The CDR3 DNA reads TGTGCCAGCTCACTCGGGACGGGGTACGAGCAGTACTTC. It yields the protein CASSLGTGYEQYF.

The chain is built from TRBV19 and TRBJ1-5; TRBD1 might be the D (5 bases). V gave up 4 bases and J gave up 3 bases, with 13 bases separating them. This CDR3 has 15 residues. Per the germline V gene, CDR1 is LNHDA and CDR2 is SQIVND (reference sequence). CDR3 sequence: CASSKKDSYNQPQHF. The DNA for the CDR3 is TGTGCCAGTAGTAAAAAAGACAGCTACAATCAGCCCCAGCATTTT.

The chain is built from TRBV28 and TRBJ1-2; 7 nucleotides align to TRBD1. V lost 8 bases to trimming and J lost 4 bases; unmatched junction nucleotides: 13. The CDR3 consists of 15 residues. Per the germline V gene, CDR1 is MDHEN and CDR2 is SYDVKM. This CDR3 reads CASRDSNFLGYGYTF. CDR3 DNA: TGTGCCAGCCGGGACAGTAATTTTCTAGGCTATGGCTACACCTTC.

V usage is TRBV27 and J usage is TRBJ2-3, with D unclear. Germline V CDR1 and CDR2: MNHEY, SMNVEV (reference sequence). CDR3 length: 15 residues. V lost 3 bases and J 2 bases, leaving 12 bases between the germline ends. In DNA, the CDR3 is TGTGCCAGCAGTTTTCGGCGTAGACTCACAGATACGCAGTATTTT. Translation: CASSFRRRLTDTQYF.

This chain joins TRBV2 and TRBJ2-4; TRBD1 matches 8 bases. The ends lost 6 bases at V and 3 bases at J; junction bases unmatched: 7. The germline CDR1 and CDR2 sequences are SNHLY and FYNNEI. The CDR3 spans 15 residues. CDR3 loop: CASRSRGRGKNIQYF. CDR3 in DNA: TGTGCCAGCAGGAGCAGGGGGCGCGGCAAAAACATTCAGTACTTC.

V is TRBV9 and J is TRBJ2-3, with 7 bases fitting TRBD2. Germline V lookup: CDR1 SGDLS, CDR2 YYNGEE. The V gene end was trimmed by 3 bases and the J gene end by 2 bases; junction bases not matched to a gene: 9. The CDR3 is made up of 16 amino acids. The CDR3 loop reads CASSAAASGYTDTQYF. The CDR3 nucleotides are TGTGCCAGCAGCGCAGCAGCTAGCGGATACACAGATACGCAGTATTTT.

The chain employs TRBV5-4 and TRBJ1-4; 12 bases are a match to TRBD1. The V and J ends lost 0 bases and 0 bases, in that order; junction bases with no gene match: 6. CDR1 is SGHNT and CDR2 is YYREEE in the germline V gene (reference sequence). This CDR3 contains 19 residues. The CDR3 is CASSLGGQGAPATNEKLFF. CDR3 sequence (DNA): TGTGCCAGCAGCTTGGGGGGACAGGGGGCACCGGCAACTAATGAAAAACTGTTTTTT.

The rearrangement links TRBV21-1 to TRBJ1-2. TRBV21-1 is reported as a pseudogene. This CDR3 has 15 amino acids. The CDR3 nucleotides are TGTGCCAGCAGCAAAAGTGCCCCCGGAGACTATGGCTACACCTTC. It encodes CASSKSAPGDYGYTF.

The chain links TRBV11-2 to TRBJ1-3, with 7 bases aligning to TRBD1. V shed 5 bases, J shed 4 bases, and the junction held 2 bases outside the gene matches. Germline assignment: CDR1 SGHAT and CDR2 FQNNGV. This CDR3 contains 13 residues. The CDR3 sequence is CASSAGQGNTIYF. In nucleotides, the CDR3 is TGTGCCAGCAGCGCGGGACAGGGAAACACCATATATTTT.

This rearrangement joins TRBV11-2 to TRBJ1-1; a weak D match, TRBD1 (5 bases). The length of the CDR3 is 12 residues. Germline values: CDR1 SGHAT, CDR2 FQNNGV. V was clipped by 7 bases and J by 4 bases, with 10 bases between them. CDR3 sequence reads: CASNRGSTEAFF. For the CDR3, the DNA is TGTGCCAGCAACCGGGGGAGCACTGAAGCTTTCTTT.

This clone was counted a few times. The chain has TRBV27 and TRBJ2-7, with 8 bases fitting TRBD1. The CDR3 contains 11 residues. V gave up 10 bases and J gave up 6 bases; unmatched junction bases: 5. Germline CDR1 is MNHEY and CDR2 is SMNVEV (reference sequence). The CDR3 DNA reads TGTGCCACCACAGGGGGAAGCGAGCAGTACTTC. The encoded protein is CATTGGSEQYF.